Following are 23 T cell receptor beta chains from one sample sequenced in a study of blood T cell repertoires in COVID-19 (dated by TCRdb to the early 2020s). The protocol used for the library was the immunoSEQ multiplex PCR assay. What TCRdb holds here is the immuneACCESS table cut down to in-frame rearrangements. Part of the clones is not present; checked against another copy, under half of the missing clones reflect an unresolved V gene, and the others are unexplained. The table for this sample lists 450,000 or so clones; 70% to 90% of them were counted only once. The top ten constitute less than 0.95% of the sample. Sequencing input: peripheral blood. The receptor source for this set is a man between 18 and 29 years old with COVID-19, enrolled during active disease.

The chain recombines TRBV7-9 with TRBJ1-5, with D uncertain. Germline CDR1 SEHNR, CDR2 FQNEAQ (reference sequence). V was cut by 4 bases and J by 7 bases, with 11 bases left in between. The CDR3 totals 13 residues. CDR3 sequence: CASSSGLDQPQHF. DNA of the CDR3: TGTGCCAGCAGCTCCGGACTTGACCAGCCCCAGCATTTT.

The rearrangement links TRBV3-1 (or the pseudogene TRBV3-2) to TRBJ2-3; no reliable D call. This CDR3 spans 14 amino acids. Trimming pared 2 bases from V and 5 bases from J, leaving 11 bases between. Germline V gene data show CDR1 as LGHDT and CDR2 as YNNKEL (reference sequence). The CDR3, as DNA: TGTGCCAGCAGCCAAATGCGATCGGGAGATACGCAGTATTTT. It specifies CASSQMRSGDTQYF.

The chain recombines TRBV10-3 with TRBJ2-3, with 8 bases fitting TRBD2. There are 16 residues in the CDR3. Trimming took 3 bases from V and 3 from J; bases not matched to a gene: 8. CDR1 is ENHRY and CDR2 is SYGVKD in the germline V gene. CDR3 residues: CAISELAGLGTDTQYF. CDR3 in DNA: TGTGCCATCAGTGAATTAGCGGGGTTGGGAACAGATACGCAGTATTTT.

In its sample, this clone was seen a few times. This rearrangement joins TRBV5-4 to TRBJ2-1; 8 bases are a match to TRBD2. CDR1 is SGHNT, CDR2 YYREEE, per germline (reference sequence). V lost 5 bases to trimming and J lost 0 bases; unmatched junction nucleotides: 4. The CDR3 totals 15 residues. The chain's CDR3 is CASRDSGSSYNEQFF. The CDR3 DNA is TGTGCCAGCAGGGACAGCGGGAGCTCCTACAATGAGCAGTTCTTC.

Here the CDR3 reads CASSRQRGGDQPQHF. The DNA for the CDR3 is TGTGCCAGCAGTCGACAGCGGGGAGGCGATCAGCCCCAGCATTTT. The chain has TRBV6-5 and TRBJ1-5, with D maybe TRBD1 (5 bases). There are 15 residues in the CDR3. Trimming stripped 5 bases from V and 5 bases from J, with 16 bases between. The V gene's germline CDR1 is MNHEY and CDR2 SVGAGI.

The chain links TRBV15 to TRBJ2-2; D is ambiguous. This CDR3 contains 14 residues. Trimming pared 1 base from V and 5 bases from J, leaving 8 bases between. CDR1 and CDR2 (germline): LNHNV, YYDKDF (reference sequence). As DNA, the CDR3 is TGTGCCACCAGCAGAGCTACGGTGACCGGGGAGCTGTTTTTT. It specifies CATSRATVTGELFF.

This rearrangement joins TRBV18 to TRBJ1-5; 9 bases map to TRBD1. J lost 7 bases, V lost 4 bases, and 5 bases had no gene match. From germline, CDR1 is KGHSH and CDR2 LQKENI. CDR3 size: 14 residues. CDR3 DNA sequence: TGTGCCAGCTCACGCGGGACAGGGAACCAGCCCCAGCATTTT. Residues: CASSRGTGNQPQHF. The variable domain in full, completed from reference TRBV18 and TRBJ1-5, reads NAGVMQNPRHLVRRRGQEARLRCSPMKGHSHVYWYRQLPEEGLKFMVYLQKENIIDESGMPKERFSAEFPKEGPSILRIQQVVRGDSAAYFCASSRGTGNQPQHFGDGTRLSIL.

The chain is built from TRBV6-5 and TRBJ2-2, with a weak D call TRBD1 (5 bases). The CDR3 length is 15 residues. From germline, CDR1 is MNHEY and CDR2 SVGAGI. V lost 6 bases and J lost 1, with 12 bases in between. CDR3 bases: TGTGCCAGCAGGCGCGCAGGGCGGAACACCGGGGAGCTGTTTTTT. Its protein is CASRRAGRNTGELFF.

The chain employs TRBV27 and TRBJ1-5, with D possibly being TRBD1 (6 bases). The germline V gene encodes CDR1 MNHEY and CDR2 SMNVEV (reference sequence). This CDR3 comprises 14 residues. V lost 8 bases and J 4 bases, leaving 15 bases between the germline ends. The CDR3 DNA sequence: TGTGCCAGCCAATTGGGGGCTGGGAATCAGCCCCAGCATTTT. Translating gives CASQLGAGNQPQHF.

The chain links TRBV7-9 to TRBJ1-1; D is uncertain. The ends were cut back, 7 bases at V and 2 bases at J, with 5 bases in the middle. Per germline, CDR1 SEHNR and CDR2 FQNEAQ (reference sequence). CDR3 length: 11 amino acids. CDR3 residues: CASNSNTEAFF. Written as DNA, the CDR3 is TGTGCCAGCAACAGTAACACTGAAGCTTTCTTT.

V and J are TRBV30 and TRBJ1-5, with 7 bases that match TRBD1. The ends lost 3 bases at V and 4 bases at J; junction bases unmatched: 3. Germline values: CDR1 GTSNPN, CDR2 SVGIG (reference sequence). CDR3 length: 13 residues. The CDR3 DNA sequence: TGTGCCTGGAGCCGGGACAGTAATCAGCCCCAGCATTTT. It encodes CAWSRDSNQPQHF.

The CDR3 nucleotides are TGTGCCAGCTCACCCCCGGGACTCAGTTACAATGAGCAGTTCTTC. It codes for CASSPPGLSYNEQFF. The chain recombines TRBV18 with TRBJ2-1; TRBD2 might be the D (6 bases). Trimming took 3 bases from V and 4 from J, leaving 13 bases between them. This CDR3 is 15 amino acids long. The germline gives CDR1 KGHSH, CDR2 LQKENI.

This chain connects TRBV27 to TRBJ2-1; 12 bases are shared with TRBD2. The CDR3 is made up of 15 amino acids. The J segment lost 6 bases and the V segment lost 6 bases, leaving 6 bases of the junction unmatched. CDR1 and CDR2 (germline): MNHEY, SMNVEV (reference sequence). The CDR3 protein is CASSVPSGRGNEQFF. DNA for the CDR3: TGTGCCAGCAGCGTACCTAGCGGGAGGGGCAATGAGCAGTTCTTC.

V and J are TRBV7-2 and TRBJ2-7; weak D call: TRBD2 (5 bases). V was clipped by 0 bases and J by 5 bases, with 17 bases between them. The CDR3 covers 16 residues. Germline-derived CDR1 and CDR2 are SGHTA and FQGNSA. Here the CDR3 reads CASSLAYRGVGNEQYF. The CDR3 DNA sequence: TGTGCCAGCAGCTTAGCGTACCGGGGAGTGGGTAACGAGCAGTACTTC. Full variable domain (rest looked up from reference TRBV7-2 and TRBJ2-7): GAGVSQSPSNKVTEKGKDVELRCDPISGHTALYWYRQSLGQGLEFLIYFQGNSAPDKSGLPSDRFSAERTGGSVSTLTIQRTQQEDSAVYLCASSLAYRGVGNEQYFGPGTRLTVT.

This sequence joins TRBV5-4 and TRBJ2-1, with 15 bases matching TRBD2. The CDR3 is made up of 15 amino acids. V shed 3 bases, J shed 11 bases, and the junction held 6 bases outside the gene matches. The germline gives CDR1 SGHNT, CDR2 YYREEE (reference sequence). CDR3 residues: CASSSQGLAGGKQFF. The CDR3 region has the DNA TGTGCCAGCAGCTCCCAAGGACTAGCGGGGGGGAAGCAGTTCTTC.

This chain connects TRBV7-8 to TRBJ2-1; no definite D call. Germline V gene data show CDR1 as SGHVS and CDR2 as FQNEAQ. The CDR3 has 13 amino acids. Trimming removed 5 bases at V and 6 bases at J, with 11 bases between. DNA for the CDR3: TGTGCCAGCAGCGATACTCCCACCAATGAGCAGTTCTTC. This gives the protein CASSDTPTNEQFF.

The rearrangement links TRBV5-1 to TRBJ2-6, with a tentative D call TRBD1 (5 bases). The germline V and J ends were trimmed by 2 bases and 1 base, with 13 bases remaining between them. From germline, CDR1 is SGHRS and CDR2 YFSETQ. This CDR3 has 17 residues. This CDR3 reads CASSLRQGSSGANVLTF. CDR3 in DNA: TGCGCCAGCAGCTTAAGGCAGGGATCATCTGGGGCCAACGTCCTGACTTTC.

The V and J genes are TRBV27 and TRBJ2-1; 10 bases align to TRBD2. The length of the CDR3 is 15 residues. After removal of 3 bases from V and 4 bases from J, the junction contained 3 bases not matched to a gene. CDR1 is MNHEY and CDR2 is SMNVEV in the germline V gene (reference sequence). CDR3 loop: CASSLGLARYNEQFF. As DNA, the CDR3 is TGTGCCAGCAGTTTGGGACTAGCGAGATACAATGAGCAGTTCTTC.

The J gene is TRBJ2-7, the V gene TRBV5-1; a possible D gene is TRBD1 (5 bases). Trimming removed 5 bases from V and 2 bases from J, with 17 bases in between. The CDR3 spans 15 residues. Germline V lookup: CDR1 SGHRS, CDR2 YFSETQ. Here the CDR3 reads CASSTQKGPTYEQYF. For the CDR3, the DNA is TGCGCCAGCAGTACGCAGAAGGGGCCAACCTACGAGCAGTACTTC.

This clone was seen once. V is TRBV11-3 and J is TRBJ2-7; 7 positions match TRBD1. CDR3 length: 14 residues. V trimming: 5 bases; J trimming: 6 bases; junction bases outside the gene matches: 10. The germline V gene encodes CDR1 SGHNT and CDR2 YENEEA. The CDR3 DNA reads TGTGCCAGCAGCACCCTCCAAAACAGGGGCGAGCAGTACTTC. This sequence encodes CASSTLQNRGEQYF.

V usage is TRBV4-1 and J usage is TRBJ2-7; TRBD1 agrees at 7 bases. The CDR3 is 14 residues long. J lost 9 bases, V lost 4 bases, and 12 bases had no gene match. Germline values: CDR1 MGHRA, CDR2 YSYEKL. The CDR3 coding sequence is TGCGCCAGCAGCCCCAGACAGGGCTCGGATGGGCAGTACTTC. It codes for CASSPRQGSDGQYF.

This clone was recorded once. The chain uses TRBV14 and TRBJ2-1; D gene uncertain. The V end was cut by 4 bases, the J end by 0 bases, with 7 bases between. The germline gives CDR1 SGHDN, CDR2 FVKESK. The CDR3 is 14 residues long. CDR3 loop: CASSPVRSYNEQFF. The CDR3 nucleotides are TGTGCCAGCAGCCCTGTCCGCTCCTACAATGAGCAGTTCTTC.

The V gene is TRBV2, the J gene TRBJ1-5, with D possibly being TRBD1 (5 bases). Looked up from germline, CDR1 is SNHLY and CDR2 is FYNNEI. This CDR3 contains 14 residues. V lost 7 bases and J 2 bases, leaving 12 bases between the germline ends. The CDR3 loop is CASTSGDGNQPQHF. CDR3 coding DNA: TGTGCCAGCACTAGCGGGGACGGCAATCAGCCCCAGCATTTT.